This TCR beta chain stems from a study of T-cell memory formation after mild COVID-19. Broader study findings: Contracting CD8+ clones were enriched in EMRA, CD4+ mainly in CM and EM. Clones shrinking from day 15 to 85 showed even CD4/CD8 mixes; later expanders tilted CD4+. In second-wave clones peaking day 37, SARS-CoV-2 specificity remained unconfirmed.

The table lists this clonotype with a few counts. The antigen is unknown. Via MiXCR, TCRdb re-called the 5' RACE reads, giving one row per CDR3 protein. The data hold 280,000 or so distinct CDR3 sequences, with over 7% observed a single time. This CDR3 has 13 residues. V was cut by 1 base and J by 1 base, with 4 bases left in between. Germline CDR1 and CDR2: SNHLY and FYNNEI. Sequencing input: PBMCs or a T cell subset sorted from them (not recorded which). The sequence was obtained from a man younger than 30 who had mild COVID-19 (a few samples of this study predate the infection). Cell type and time point are not known. This chain links TRBV2 with TRBJ1-1, with D unclear. CDR3 region: CASSEEGNTEAFF. The CDR3 DNA follows: TGTGCCAGCAGTGAAGAGGGGAACACTGAAGCTTTCTTT.